These 11 T cell receptor beta chains share one sample of origin, sequenced in a study of T cell changes during pregnancy in multiple sclerosis. Some clones are missing from TCRdb's copy, which holds only in-frame ones; the method was immunoSEQ multiplex PCR. The sample contains under 30,000 clones, about 88% of which appear only once. Sequenced here: CD8+ T cells from peripheral blood mononuclear cells, sampled in the third trimester of pregnancy. The receptors were gathered from a female donor in good health, enrolled as a control in a pregnancy study.

The V and J genes are TRBV14 and TRBJ2-5; tentative D call: TRBD2 (5 bases). Trimming pared 3 bases from V and 4 bases from J, leaving 21 bases between. Germline V CDR1 and CDR2: SGHDN, FVKESK. The CDR3 consists of 17 residues. As DNA, the CDR3 is TGTGCCAGCAGCCATCCCATGACACGGGGTAGCTCAGAGACCCAGTACTTC. Translating gives CASSHPMTRGSSETQYF.

V and J are TRBV28 and TRBJ2-3; D is ambiguous. V lost 8 bases to trimming and J lost 2 bases, with 5 bases between them. The V gene's germline CDR1 is MDHEN and CDR2 SYDVKM. This CDR3 has 11 amino acids. The CDR3 spells CASANTDTQYF. CDR3 in DNA: TGTGCCAGCGCGAACACAGATACGCAGTATTTT.

This chain links TRBV4-1 with TRBJ1-1; D remains ambiguous. This CDR3 is 14 amino acids long. V was trimmed by 5 bases and J by 3 bases, leaving 13 bases between them. Looked up from germline, CDR1 is MGHRA and CDR2 is YSYEKL. The CDR3 region has the DNA TGCGCCAGCAGCGTTGAGGATCGTTACACTGAAGCTTTCTTT. Translation: CASSVEDRYTEAFF.

The chain carries TRBV15 and TRBJ2-5; a weak D match, TRBD2 (5 bases). V lost 0 bases and J 10 bases, leaving 18 bases between the germline ends. CDR1 LNHNV and CDR2 YYDKDF come from the germline V gene (reference sequence). This CDR3 comprises 15 residues. CDR3 residues: CATSRDRTDSQFQYF. In DNA, the CDR3 is TGTGCCACCAGCAGAGATCGGACGGACTCCCAGTTCCAGTACTTC.

The genes are TRBV28 and TRBJ2-3, with 9 bases fitting TRBD1. Germline V gene sequence: CDR1 MDHEN, CDR2 SYDVKM. V gave up 5 bases and J gave up 6 bases; unmatched junction bases: 9. The CDR3 runs to 15 residues. This CDR3 is CASSPETGGADTQYF. The CDR3 nucleotides are TGTGCCAGCAGTCCCGAGACAGGGGGGGCGGATACGCAGTATTTT.

This clone has just a few counts. The chain links TRBV15 to TRBJ1-5; D possibly corresponds to TRBD1 (6 bases). This CDR3 contains 14 residues. The germline V gene has CDR1 LNHNV and CDR2 YYDKDF (reference sequence). V lost 1 base, J lost 4 bases, and 8 bases lay in between. This chain's CDR3 is CATSRGQENQPQHF. CDR3 DNA sequence: TGTGCCACCAGCAGAGGACAGGAAAATCAGCCCCAGCATTTT.

The gene calls are TRBV7-9 and TRBJ2-1; perhaps TRBD1 as D (5 bases). The V end was cut by 4 bases, the J end by 4 bases, with 20 bases between. CDR1 and CDR2 (germline): SEHNR, FQNEAQ (reference sequence). The CDR3 spans 17 residues. CDR3 residues: CASSSPQGSHPYNEQFF. The CDR3 nucleotides are TGTGCCAGCAGCTCACCCCAGGGCTCCCACCCTTACAATGAGCAGTTCTTC.

V usage is TRBV27 and J usage is TRBJ2-1; D not resolved. The CDR3 extends over 16 amino acids. CDR1 and CDR2 (germline): MNHEY, SMNVEV (reference sequence). V shed 6 bases and J shed 0 bases, with 15 bases lying between them. CDR3 bases: TGTGCCAGCAGCCTTACTACCGGTAGCTCCTACAATGAGCAGTTCTTC. It translates to CASSLTTGSSYNEQFF.

The chain is built from TRBV6-4 and TRBJ1-5; 8 bases are shared with TRBD1. V lost 1 base, J lost 7 bases, and 6 bases stayed unmatched. CDR3 size: 15 residues. Germline V CDR1 and CDR2: MRHNA, SNTAGT. The CDR3: CASSDFGQGWQPQHF. The CDR3 DNA is TGTGCCAGCAGTGACTTCGGACAGGGCTGGCAGCCCCAGCATTTT.

The V and J genes are TRBV5-1 and TRBJ2-7; D possibly corresponds to TRBD1 (5 bases). The CDR3 covers 15 residues. CDR1 is SGHRS and CDR2 is YFSETQ in the germline V gene. V shed 0 bases and J shed 1 base, with 11 bases lying between them. The CDR3 bases are TGCGCCAGCAGCTTGGCTACAGGCAAATCCTACGAGCAGTACTTC. This translates into CASSLATGKSYEQYF.

This chain connects TRBV27 to TRBJ1-2; D is possibly TRBD1 (5 bases). This CDR3 has 14 residues. Trimming shortened V by 0 bases and J by 6 bases, and 11 bases separated the two germline ends. Germline V gene lookup returns CDR1 MNHEY and CDR2 SMNVEV (reference sequence). The CDR3 DNA reads as TGTGCCAGCAGTTTATCCCCGGCAGGGAATGGCTACACCTTC. Translating it yields CASSLSPAGNGYTF.